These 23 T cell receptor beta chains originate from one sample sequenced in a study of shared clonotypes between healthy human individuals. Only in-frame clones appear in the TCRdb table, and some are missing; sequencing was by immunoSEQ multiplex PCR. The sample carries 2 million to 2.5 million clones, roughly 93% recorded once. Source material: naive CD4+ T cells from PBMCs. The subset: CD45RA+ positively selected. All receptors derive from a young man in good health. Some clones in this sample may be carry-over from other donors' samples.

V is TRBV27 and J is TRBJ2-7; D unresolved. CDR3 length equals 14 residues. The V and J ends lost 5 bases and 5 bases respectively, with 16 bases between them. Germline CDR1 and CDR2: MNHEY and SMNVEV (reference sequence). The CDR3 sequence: CASSRAGPWNEQYF. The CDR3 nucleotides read TGTGCCAGCAGTCGGGCAGGCCCCTGGAACGAGCAGTACTTC.

The CDR3: CASSNRGSGNTGELFF. The CDR3 region has the DNA TGTGCCAGCAGCAACCGTGGGAGCGGGAACACCGGGGAGCTGTTTTTT. J is TRBJ2-2 and V is TRBV9; the D gene is possibly TRBD2 (5 bases). Germline assignment: CDR1 SGDLS and CDR2 YYNGEE. The CDR3 covers 16 residues. V shed 4 bases and J shed 1 base, with 14 bases lying between them. The full variable domain, its missing parts supplied by reference TRBV9 and TRBJ2-2, is DSGVTQTPKHLITATGQRVTLRCSPRSGDLSVYWYQQSLDQGLQFLIQYYNGEERAKGNILERFSAQQFPDLHSELNLSSLELGDSALYFCASSNRGSGNTGELFFGEGSRLTVL.

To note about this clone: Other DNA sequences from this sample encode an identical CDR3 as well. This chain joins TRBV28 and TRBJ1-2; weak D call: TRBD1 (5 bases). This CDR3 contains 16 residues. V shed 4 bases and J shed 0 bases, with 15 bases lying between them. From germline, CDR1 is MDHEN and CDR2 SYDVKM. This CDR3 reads CASSSLGEGPNYGYTF. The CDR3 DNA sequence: TGTGCCAGCAGTTCCCTAGGGGAGGGGCCTAACTATGGCTACACCTTC.

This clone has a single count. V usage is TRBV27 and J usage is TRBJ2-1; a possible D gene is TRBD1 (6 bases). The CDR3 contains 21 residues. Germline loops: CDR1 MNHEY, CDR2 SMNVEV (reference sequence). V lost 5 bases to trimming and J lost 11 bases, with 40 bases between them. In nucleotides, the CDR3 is TGTGCCAGCAGTCCCCGCCTGGTGACAGGCAAATTAAGGACAATGAGATTTAAGCAGTTCTTC. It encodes CASSPRLVTGKLRTMRFKQFF.

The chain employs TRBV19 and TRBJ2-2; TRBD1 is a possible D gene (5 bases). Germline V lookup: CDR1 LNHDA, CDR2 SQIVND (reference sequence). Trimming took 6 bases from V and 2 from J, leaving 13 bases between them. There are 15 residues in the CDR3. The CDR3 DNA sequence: TGTGCCAGTAGGGGTCTTCAGGGAAACACCGGGGAGCTGTTTTTT. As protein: CASRGLQGNTGELFF.

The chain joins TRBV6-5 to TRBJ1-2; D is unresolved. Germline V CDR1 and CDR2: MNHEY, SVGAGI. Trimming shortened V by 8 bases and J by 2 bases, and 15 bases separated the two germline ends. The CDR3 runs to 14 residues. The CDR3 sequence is CASRNLGPNYGYTF. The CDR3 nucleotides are TGTGCCAGCCGAAACCTCGGCCCCAACTATGGCTACACCTTC.

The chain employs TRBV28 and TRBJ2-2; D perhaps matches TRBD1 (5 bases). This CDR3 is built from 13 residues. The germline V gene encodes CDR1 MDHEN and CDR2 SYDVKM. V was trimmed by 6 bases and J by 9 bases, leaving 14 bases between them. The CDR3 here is CASRAPKGRELFF. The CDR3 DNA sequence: TGTGCCAGCAGGGCCCCGAAGGGGCGGGAGCTGTTTTTT.

CDR3 bases: TGTGCCAGCAGCGCCGCGTCCCCAGGGATTAACTATGGCTACACCTTC. The encoded protein is CASSAASPGINYGYTF. This rearrangement joins TRBV9 to TRBJ1-2; perhaps TRBD1 as D (5 bases). The CDR3 runs to 16 residues. The ends were cut back, 3 bases at V and 1 base at J, with 16 bases in the middle. The germline gives CDR1 SGDLS, CDR2 YYNGEE.

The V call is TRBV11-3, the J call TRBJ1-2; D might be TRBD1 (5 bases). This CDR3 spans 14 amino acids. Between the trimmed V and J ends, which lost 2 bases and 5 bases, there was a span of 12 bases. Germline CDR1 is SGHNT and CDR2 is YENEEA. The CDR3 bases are TGTGCCAGCAGCTTAAATCAGCAGGGTTATGGCTACACCTTC. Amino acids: CASSLNQQGYGYTF. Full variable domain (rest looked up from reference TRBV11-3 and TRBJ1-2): EAGVVQSPRYKIIEKKQPVAFWCNPISGHNTLYWYLQNLGQGPELLIRYENEEAVDDSQLPKDRFSAERLKGVDSTLKIQPAELGDSAVYLCASSLNQQGYGYTFGSGTRLTVV.

The CDR3 DNA is TGTGCCAGCAGCCGGCCCAAGCCCTATGGCTACACCTTC. This sequence encodes CASSRPKPYGYTF. The rearrangement joins TRBV28 to TRBJ1-2; D is ambiguous. V lost 6 bases and J lost 4, with 12 bases in between. Germline V gives CDR1 MDHEN, CDR2 SYDVKM. This CDR3 contains 13 residues.

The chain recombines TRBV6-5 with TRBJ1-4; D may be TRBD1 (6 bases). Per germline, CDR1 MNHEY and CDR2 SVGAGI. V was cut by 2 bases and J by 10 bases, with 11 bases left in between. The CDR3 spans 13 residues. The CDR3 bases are TGTGCCAGCAGTTACAACAGGGTCGGAAAACTGTTTTTT. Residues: CASSYNRVGKLFF.

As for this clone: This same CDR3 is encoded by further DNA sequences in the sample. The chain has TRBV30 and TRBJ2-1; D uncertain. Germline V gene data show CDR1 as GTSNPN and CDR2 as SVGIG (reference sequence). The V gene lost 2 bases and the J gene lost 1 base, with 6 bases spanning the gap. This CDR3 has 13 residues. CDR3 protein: CAWSFSSYNEQFF. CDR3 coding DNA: TGTGCCTGGAGTTTCTCATCCTACAATGAGCAGTTCTTC.

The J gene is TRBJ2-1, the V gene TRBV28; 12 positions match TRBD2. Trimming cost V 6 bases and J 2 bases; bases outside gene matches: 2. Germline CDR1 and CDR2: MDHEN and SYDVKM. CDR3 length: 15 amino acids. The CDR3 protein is CASRTSGRTYNEQFF. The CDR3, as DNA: TGTGCCAGCAGAACTAGCGGGAGGACCTACAATGAGCAGTTCTTC.

DNA for the CDR3: TGTGCCAGCAGTCGACTAGTTGGGGTGGCCTACGAGCAGTACTTC. Its translation is CASSRLVGVAYEQYF. The V and J genes are TRBV6-5 and TRBJ2-7, with D possibly TRBD2 on 6 matching bases. Trimming shortened V by 5 bases and J by 2 bases, and 16 bases separated the two germline ends. The germline gives CDR1 MNHEY, CDR2 SVGAGI. This CDR3 is built from 15 residues.

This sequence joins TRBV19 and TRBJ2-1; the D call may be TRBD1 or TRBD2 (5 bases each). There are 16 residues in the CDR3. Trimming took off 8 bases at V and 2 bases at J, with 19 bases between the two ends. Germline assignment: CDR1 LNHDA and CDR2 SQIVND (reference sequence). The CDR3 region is CASRPPGRRTYNEQFF. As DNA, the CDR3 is TGTGCCAGTCGACCGCCGGGACGGAGAACCTACAATGAGCAGTTCTTC.

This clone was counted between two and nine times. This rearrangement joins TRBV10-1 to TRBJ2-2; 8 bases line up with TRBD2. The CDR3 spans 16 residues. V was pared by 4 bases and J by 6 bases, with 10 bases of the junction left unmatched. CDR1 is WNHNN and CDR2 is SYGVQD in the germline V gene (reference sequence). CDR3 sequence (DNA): TGCGCCAGCAGTGCGAGGACTAGCCGACGATCCGGGGAGCTGTTTTTT. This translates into CASSARTSRRSGELFF.

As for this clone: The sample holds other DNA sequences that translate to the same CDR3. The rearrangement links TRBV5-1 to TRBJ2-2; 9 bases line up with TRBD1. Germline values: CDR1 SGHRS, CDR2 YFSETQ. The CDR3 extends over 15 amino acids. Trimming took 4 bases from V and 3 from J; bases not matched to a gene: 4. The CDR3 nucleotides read TGCGCCAGCAGCCCCCGGACAGGGGACACCGGGGAGCTGTTTTTT. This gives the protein CASSPRTGDTGELFF.

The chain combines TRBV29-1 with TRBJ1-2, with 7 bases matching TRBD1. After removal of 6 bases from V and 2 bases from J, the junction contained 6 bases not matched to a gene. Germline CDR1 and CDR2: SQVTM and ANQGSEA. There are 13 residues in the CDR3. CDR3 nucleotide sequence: TGCAGCGTCTCGACAGGGTCAAACTATGGCTACACCTTC. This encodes CSVSTGSNYGYTF. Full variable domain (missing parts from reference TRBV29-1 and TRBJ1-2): SAVISQKPSRDICQRGTSLTIQCQVDSQVTMMFWYRQQPGQSLTLIATANQGSEATYESGFVIDKFPISRPNLTFSTLTVSNMSPEDSSIYLCSVSTGSNYGYTFGSGTRLTVV.

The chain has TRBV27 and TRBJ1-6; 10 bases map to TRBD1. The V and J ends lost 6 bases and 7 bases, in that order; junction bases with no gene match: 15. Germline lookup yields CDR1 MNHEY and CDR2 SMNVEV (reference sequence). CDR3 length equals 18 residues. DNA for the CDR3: TGTGCCAGCAGCCTCGGGACAGGGGAACTTAGGCGGAATTCACCCCTCCACTTT. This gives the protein CASSLGTGELRRNSPLHF.

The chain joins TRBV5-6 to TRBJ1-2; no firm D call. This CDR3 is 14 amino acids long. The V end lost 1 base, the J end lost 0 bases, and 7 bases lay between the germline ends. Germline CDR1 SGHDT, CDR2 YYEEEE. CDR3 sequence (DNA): TGTGCCAGCAGCTTGATGGGTTCTAACTATGGCTACACCTTC. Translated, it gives CASSLMGSNYGYTF.

The CDR3: CASSLVGQGSDTQYF. In DNA form, the CDR3 reads TGTGCCAGCAGCTTAGTGGGACAGGGATCAGATACGCAGTATTTT. The chain links TRBV7-3 to TRBJ2-3, with 9 bases aligning to TRBD1. Germline V gene data show CDR1 as SGHTA and CDR2 as FQGTGA. Losses at the gene ends were 2 bases for V and 4 bases for J; bases not matched to a gene: 4. The CDR3 is 15 amino acids.

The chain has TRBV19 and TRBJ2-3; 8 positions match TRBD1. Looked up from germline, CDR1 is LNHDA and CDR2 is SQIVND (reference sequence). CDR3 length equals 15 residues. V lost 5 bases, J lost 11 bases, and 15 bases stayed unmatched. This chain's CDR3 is CASSPVPGQADWQYF. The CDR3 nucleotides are TGTGCCAGTAGTCCAGTCCCGGGACAGGCGGATTGGCAGTATTTT. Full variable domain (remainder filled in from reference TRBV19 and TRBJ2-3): DGGITQSPKYLFRKEGQNVTLSCEQNLNHDAMYWYRQDPGQGLRLIYYSQIVNDFQKGDIAEGYSVSREKKESFPLTVTSAQKNPTAFYLCASSPVPGQADWQYFGPGTRLTVL.

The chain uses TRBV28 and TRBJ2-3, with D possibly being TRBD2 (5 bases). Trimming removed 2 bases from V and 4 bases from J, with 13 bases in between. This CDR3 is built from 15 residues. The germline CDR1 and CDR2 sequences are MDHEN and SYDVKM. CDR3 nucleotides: TGTGCCAGCAGTTTAGGTCAACTAGTAGCAGATACGCAGTATTTT. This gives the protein CASSLGQLVADTQYF.